This TCR beta chain was captured by sequencing in a study of early T cells in non-severe SARS-CoV-2 infection. Looking at the study overall: Sequencing of bulk RNA from unsorted whole blood was done, without chain pairing.

Germline V gene sequence: CDR1 SQVTM, CDR2 ANQGSEA. The CDR3 is 14 amino acids. Trimming shortened V by 5 bases and J by 0 bases, and 11 bases separated the two germline ends. Researchers tagged individual cDNA molecules with unique molecular identifiers. TCRdb independently ran MiXCR on the 5' RACE reads; one entry per CDR3 protein. The sample lists some 56,000 distinct CDR3 sequences; roughly a tenth were seen once. This clonotype showed up many times. The target antigen is unknown. Study-wide results and caveats: In VDJdb matching, anti-spike CD8 responses were favored while private and CD4 specificities went missing.

V gene TRBV29-1 combines with J gene TRBJ1-3; D is perhaps TRBD1 (5 bases). Material for sequencing was whole blood. The TCR sequence derives from an adult who was a healthcare worker with PCR-confirmed SARS-CoV-2 infection or an uninfected control (not recorded which). The CDR3 DNA sequence: TGCAGCGTTAGGGACGGGAGCTCTGGAAACACCATATATTTT. Residues: CSVRDGSSGNTIYF.